This T cell receptor beta chain was identified in a study of T-cell reconstitution after alpha-beta-depleted transplantation in children (dated by TCRdb to about 2016). At the level of the whole study: The study quantitatively tracked T-cell immune reconstitution after TCRalphabeta/CD19-depleted allogeneic hematopoietic cell transplantation in children using TCR repertoire profiling.

The CDR3 contains 14 residues, cysteine and phenylalanine counted. Of the read, only the CDR3 DNA is kept; its 42 bases are in frame from base 1. Deletion took 0 bases off V and 0 bases off J, with a span of 7 bases between the germline ends. In the germline V gene, CDR1 corresponds to SGHRS and CDR2 to YFSETQ. The label giving this sample's time point can be read as: day 60 (about 2 months) after transplantation. The treatment or condition label on this specimen signifies: allogeneic hematopoietic cell transplantation with graft depleted of TCRalphabeta T cells and CD19 B cells. The children who served as transplant recipients had been given grafts of TCRalphabeta/CD19-depleted allogeneic hematopoietic cells. Ten or more counts support this clonotype. This clone's antigen is unknown. There are no base qualities to consult, and no much larger clone falls within one base. The library came from PCR. Sequencer: Illumina HiSeq 2500. Molecular barcoding was employed in the preparation of TCR libraries, with unique molecular identifiers being used to normalize TCRbeta repertoire quantification. Using fastp at Q25 and MiXCR, TCRdb reprocessed the public reads and kept productive beta chains. Duplicate CDR3 protein sequences are folded into a single record with the most common DNA and genes. The sample table shows fewer than 40,000 distinct CDR3 sequences, and less than 8.5% are seen once. The top ten hold around 30% of the sample.

Overall results and qualifications from the work: The apparently early recovery of alphabetaT-cell counts about two months after transplant reportedly depended on only several hundred rapidly expanded clones that came from non-depleted graft cells. The high TCRbeta diversity at day 60 in some patients was ascribed to recipient T cells and intrathymic progenitors that had survived conditioning. Hyperexpanded clone frequencies declined over subsequent months; after one year, T-cell counts and TCRbeta diversity were mostly attributed to newly produced T cells.

The TCR sequence derives from a child less than two years old who had a stem cell transplant for acute myeloid leukemia, so the T cells may come from the graft donor. The chain uses TRBV5-1 and TRBJ2-7; confidence is insufficient to name the D gene. Sequenced here: peripheral blood, sampled 60 days after TCRalphabeta/CD19-depleted stem cell transplant. The sequenced DNA: TGCGCCAGCAGCTTGGTAGGCTCCTCCTACGAGCAGTACTTC. This sequence encodes CASSLVGSSYEQYF.